The clone carrying this TCR beta chain has just one count. The antigen is undetermined. The data derive from a study of T cell responses to AZD1222 COVID-19 vaccine. Overall study results and limits: The number of AZD1222 recipients seropositive at baseline was only 5 to 7. In the spike-specific TCR repertoire, nearly half reportedly target unmutated variant regions.

TCRdb's table, derived via immunoSEQ multiplex PCR, lists solely in-frame clones and lacks some. The sample shows approximately 180,000 clones, about nine tenths of them seen only once. V shed 0 bases and J shed 3 bases, with 0 bases lying between them. The CDR3 spans 12 residues. In germline, CDR1 is LGHDT, CDR2 YNNKEL (reference sequence). The clonotype comes from an adult in good health. J is TRBJ2-1 and V is TRBV3-1 (or the pseudogene TRBV3-2); no clear D gene. This specimen consisted of peripheral blood, obtained on day 0 of AZD1222 vaccination. The CDR3 bases are TGTGCCAGCAGCCAAGACTACAATGAGCAGTTCTTC. It codes for CASSQDYNEQFF.